The subject of this entry is one T cell receptor beta chain. This sample was taken from a study of blood T cell repertoires in COVID-19. Study details: Cohort 3 donors counted as recovered after two negative PCRs, clearance, or resolved symptoms. Both acute and convalescent COVID-19 samples were obtained from the United States, Italy and Spain. T cells, B-cell-depleted T cells, or PBMCs provided the cDNA or gDNA that served as material.

J lost 1 base, V lost 5 bases, and 5 bases had no gene match. The CDR3 sequence is 15 residues long. Germline V gene lookup returns CDR1 SGHNT and CDR2 YENEEA. Clinical histories supplied by participants themselves formed the basis of cohort assignment. Clones were sequenced by immunoSEQ multiplex PCR, and TCRdb holds only the in-frame ones, with some missing. The top ten clones hold approximately 25% of a sample with approximately 190,000 clones, roughly 86% of them seen once. The sample was PBMCs or T cells enriched from blood (not recorded which). The receptor was derived from a middle-aged woman in a cohort exposed to, infected with or recovered from COVID-19 (not recorded which). The V and J genes are TRBV11-3 and TRBJ2-5; 9 positions match TRBD1. CDR3 region: CASSPRDRVQETQYF. The CDR3 DNA reads as TGTGCCAGCAGCCCCCGGGACAGGGTCCAAGAGACCCAGTACTTC. Full variable domain (remainder filled in from reference TRBV11-3 and TRBJ2-5): EAGVVQSPRYKIIEKKQPVAFWCNPISGHNTLYWYLQNLGQGPELLIRYENEEAVDDSQLPKDRFSAERLKGVDSTLKIQPAELGDSAVYLCASSPRDRVQETQYFGPGTRLLVL.